The 3 T cell receptor beta chains reported below all come from one sample, sequenced in a study of Ad26.COV2.S vaccination and SARS-CoV-2 variants. Assay used: immunoSEQ multiplex PCR; TCRdb lists only in-frame clones, some missing. The data show roughly 300,000 clones, around nine tenths seen once. Treatment reported: around 19 received Ad26.COV2.S at low or high dose, single or two shots; roughly five received placebo; per-sample allocation not given. Sampling took place 63 days after the first vaccine or placebo injection. The sequencing used peripheral blood, collected in a trial of Ad26.COV2.S vaccine versus placebo. The source of these receptors is a person aged 18-65 years who received the Ad26.COV2.S COVID-19 vaccine or a placebo.

The chain employs TRBV4-3 and TRBJ2-3, with 7 bases aligning to TRBD2. V lost 0 bases to trimming and J lost 11 bases; unmatched junction nucleotides: 8. The CDR3 sequence is 14 residues long. Germline CDR1 and CDR2: LGHNA and YSLEER. This CDR3 is CASSQDGRPSGQYF. In DNA, the CDR3 is TGCGCCAGCAGCCAAGACGGGAGGCCCTCGGGGCAGTATTTT.

This chain links TRBV5-1 with TRBJ2-5; TRBD2 is a possible D gene (6 bases). Per germline, CDR1 SGHRS and CDR2 YFSETQ. The CDR3 length is 14 residues. Trimming left V 4 bases short and J 7 bases short, with 17 bases between. In DNA, the CDR3 is TGCGCCAGCAGCCCCCCGGGGGAGGCGGGGACCCAGTACTTC. It codes for CASSPPGEAGTQYF.

This clone was counted once. V usage is TRBV28 and J usage is TRBJ1-2; D might be TRBD1 (6 bases). The germline V gene encodes CDR1 MDHEN and CDR2 SYDVKM. V was pared by 9 bases and J by 0 bases, with 11 bases between. The CDR3 runs 13 residues. The CDR3 loop reads CARSTGTNYGYTF. CDR3 nucleotides: TGTGCCAGGAGCACAGGGACTAACTATGGCTACACCTTC.